This T cell receptor beta chain emerged from a study of regulatory T cells in long-lasting Graves disease. In the study overall: Duration of antithyroid drug therapy among newly diagnosed Graves' patients was under 3 months. Study-wide findings and caveats: Patients whose Graves' disease persisted exhibited lower TCR diversity than those newly diagnosed.

Through Arm-PCR of CDR3 regions and iRepertoire HTBI primers, TCR beta libraries were built. A single record per CDR3 protein comes from TCRdb applying MiXCR to the multiplex PCR reads. The sample holds 530,000 or so distinct CDR3 sequences, more than 15% seen once. The time point denotes: newly diagnosed GD, antithyroid drugs for less than 3 months. PBMCs provided the RNA from which the TCR library was made. The CDR3 runs 16 residues. The V gene end was trimmed by 8 bases and the J gene end by 3 bases; junction bases not matched to a gene: 11. CDR1 and CDR2 (germline): MDHEN, SYDVKM. Comments on this clonotype: The antigen is unknown.

The data also belong to a second study, concerning T cells in Graves' hyperthyroidism and ophthalmopathy. From that study: Patients were excluded because of uncontrolled infection, other autoimmune disease, pregnancy or lactation.

This clonotype originated in a man younger than 35 with Graves disease. The chain joins TRBV28 to TRBJ1-5; 9 bases map to TRBD1. This material consisted of peripheral blood mononuclear cells (PBMCs), taken at new diagnosis, from a patient treated with antithyroid drugs. The CDR3 coding sequence is TGTGCCAGCGGGACCGGGACAGGGATCTTCAATCAGCCCCAGCATTTT. Amino acids: CASGTGTGIFNQPQHF.